This T cell receptor beta chain was documented in a study of PD-L1 blockade in urothelial cancer (dated by TCRdb to between 2016 and 2019). For the study in its entirety: Every patient began therapy in the mid-2010s and was given atezolizumab 1,200 mg intravenously every 3 weeks. Pretreatment tumor samples, along with matched peripheral blood serially collected before and after atezolizumab treatment, were subjected to TCR sequencing. In the same patients, whole exome sequencing and RNA sequencing of pretreatment tumors were performed in addition to TCR sequencing. Durable clinical benefit was defined as a progression-free survival longer than 6 months, and TCR features were additionally tested against progression-free survival and overall survival. Twenty-five of 29 patients were males with bladder-origin urothelial cancer, and about 65% of the roughly 30 reported a prior smoking history. Somatic, immune and clinical correlates of response to PD-L1 blockade with atezolizumab in urothelial cancer were the focus of an exploratory multi-omic analysis. Roughly 9 patients reached durable clinical benefit, while around 19 patients did not. Some 29 patients had pretreatment blood TCR-seq, about 25 had at least one posttreatment blood collection, and about 25 had tumor TCR-seq. Blood samples were analyzed 3 weeks after the start of treatment (second dose) and 6 weeks after the start of treatment. An ECOG performance status of 0 or 1 was recorded for the patients, and 0 to 3 prior chemotherapy regimens had been received by the patients. Blood samples gave a median of around 140,000 T cells and approximately 81,000 unique TCRs, with a median clonality of around 0.074.

The cohort comprised fewer than 35 patients with locally advanced or metastatic urothelial carcinoma treated at Memorial Sloan Kettering on a trial protocol. Peripheral blood mononuclear cells were collected from each patient pretreatment and during treatment, giving between 1 and 8 total time points per patient. The Qiagen DNeasy Blood extraction kit was used to purify genomic DNA from total PBMCs and from tumor samples. Collected pretreatment and during treatment, PBMCs were isolated and stored as previously described. Synthetic TCR analog templates were spiked into each PCR so that absolute template abundance could be estimated from read counts. Using the immunoSEQ assay, TCRbeta CDR3 regions were amplified from genomic DNA with bias-controlled V and J gene primers. Rearranged TCRbeta segments were sequenced at approximately 20X coverage. The paper's data handling went like this. Clustering was used to correct sequencing errors, and CDR3s were annotated against IMGT to assign V, D and J genes. Out-of-frame and stop-codon sequences were excluded, and only productive TCRbeta rearrangements were used in downstream analyses. To compute clonality, Shannon entropy was normalized by the log of the number of unique productive sequences and then subtracted from one. Fisher's exact test with Benjamini-Hochberg correction, at a threshold of adjusted p below 0.01, was used to find clones that differed between time points or between blood and tumor. TCRdb provides this immuneACCESS table in a form limited to in-frame rearrangements. Some clones are lacking; in checked studies, under half of them reflect an unresolved V gene, and why the rest are absent is not known. V, J and clone size derive from that table, while D and trimming were established from the DNA sequence. The sample contains tens of thousands of clones, roughly 80% of them found a single time. Of the sample, roughly 2.8% is held by the ten largest clones.

As to this clone: No cognate antigen has been identified for it. The input lacks base qualities; no much larger clone sits a single base away.

Overall study results and their limits: A pretreatment peripheral blood TCR clonality below the median was linked to improved progression-free and overall survival. Patients with durable benefit showed greater expansion of tumor-associated TCR clones in peripheral blood 3 weeks after starting treatment (n of about 22, p = 0.022). Because the sample size was small (n = 29) and many of the analyses were exploratory, the results are meant to be hypothesis-generating.

From V the trimming removes 8 bases and from J it removes 3 bases, while the gene matches leave 11 bases of the junction unaccounted for. The CDR3 covers 16 residues, taking in both the cysteine and the phenylalanine. The DNA shown is the 48-base CDR3, in frame from base 1. CDR1 and CDR2, looked up from the germline V gene (reference sequence), are LNHDA and SQIVND. The chain uses TRBV19 and TRBJ1-5, and TRBD1 aligns with 9 junction nucleotides. This sequence was found in a man between 70 and 80 years old with urothelial cancer. The input for sequencing was PBMCs, taken around atezolizumab (anti-PD-L1) treatment. The CDR3 protein is CASLGWGQGHNQPQHF. The bases are TGTGCCAGTCTAGGGTGGGGACAGGGACACAATCAGCCCCAGCATTTT.